This T cell receptor beta chain stems from a study of post-analysis software for immune sequencing data. Study details: Patients with relapsing-remitting, secondary progressive and progressive-relapsing multiple sclerosis courses were all represented. General study results and limits: Controls showed lower frequencies than patients for 4 or 5 TRBV segments, and TRBV5-6, TRBV5-1 and TRBV20-1 were among these. Normalized Chao1 diversity was significantly reduced in patients versus controls. F-measure co-clustering was strong for batch-matched samples.

Included in the TCR beta cDNA libraries were unique molecular identifiers. cDNA molecules numbering 450,000 to 650,000 came from approximately 1 to 10 million T cells. MiXCR, applied by TCRdb to the PCR reads, yields one record per CDR3 protein. The table includes around 400,000 distinct CDR3 sequences, roughly 38% detected once. A remark on this clonotype: Its antigen is as yet unknown.

There are 14 residues in the CDR3. The ends were cut back, 5 bases at V and 4 bases at J, with 14 bases in the middle. Germline values: CDR1 MNHNS, CDR2 SASEGT. Sequencing was performed on blood. The clonotype comes from a girl aged 2 to 10 with multiple sclerosis. The V and J genes are TRBV6-1 and TRBJ1-2; D is ambiguous. CDR3 residues: CASSLIISGYGYTF. CDR3 nucleotides: TGTGCCAGCAGTCTTATAATTTCGGGCTATGGCTACACCTTC.